Sequencing of this T cell receptor beta chain was carried out in a study of OX40 agonist ivuxolimab in advanced cancers. Data came from immunoSEQ multiplex PCR; TCRdb stores just in-frame clones and leaves some out. The sample includes 110,000 or so clones, 85% to 95% of them seen just once. Germline V CDR1 and CDR2: GTSNPN, SVGIG (reference sequence). The V gene lost 3 bases and the J gene lost 3 bases, with 15 bases spanning the gap. CDR3 length: 14 residues. This chain links TRBV30 with TRBJ2-7; D is perhaps TRBD1 (6 bases). The specimen comprised CD4+ or CD8+ T cells sorted from blood, sampled in a trial of the OX40 agonist ivuxolimab. The TCR originated in an adult with an advanced solid tumor such as melanoma, head and neck, liver or kidney cancer. This CDR3 reads CAWRGLGAVYEQYF. DNA of the CDR3: TGTGCCTGGAGAGGTCTGGGGGCAGTCTACGAGCAGTACTTC.